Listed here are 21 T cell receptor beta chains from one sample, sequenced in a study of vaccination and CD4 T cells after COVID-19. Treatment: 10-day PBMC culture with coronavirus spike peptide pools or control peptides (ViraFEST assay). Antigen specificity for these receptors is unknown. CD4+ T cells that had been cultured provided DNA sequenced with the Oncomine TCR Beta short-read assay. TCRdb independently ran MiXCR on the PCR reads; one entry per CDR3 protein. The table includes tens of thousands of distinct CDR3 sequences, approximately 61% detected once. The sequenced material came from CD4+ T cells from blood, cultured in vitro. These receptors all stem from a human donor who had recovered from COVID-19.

CDR3 protein: CASSGPARVGQFF. The CDR3 DNA is TGTGCCAGCAGTGGCCCGGCGAGGGTTGGGCAGTTCTTC. This chain joins TRBV25-1 and TRBJ2-1, with D possibly matching TRBD2 (5 bases). The CDR3 totals 13 residues. V shed 4 bases and J shed 12 bases, with 16 bases lying between them. Germline V gene data show CDR1 as MGHDK and CDR2 as SYGVNS.

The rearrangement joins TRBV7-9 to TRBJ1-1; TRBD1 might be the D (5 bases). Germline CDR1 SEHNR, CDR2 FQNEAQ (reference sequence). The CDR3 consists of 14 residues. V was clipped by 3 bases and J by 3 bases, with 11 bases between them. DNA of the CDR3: TGTGCCAGCAGCTTTGGAGGGGTTGACACTGAAGCTTTCTTT. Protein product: CASSFGGVDTEAFF.

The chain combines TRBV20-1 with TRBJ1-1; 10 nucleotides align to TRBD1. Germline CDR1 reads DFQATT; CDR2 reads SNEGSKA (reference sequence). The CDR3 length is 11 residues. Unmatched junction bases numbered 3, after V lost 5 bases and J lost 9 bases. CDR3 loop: CSALDRGQAFF. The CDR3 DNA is TGCAGTGCTTTAGACAGGGGGCAAGCTTTCTTT.

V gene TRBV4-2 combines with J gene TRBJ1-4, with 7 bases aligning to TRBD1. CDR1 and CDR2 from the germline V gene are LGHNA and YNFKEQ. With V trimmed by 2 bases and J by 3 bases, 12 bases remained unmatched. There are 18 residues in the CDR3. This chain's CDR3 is CASSQTGTAFGANEKLFF. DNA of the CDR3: TGTGCCAGCAGCCAAACCGGGACAGCCTTCGGGGCTAATGAAAAACTGTTTTTT.

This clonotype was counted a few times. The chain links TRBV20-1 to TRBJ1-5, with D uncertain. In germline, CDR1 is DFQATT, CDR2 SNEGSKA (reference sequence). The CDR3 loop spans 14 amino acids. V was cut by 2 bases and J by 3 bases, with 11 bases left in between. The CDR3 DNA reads TGCAGTGCTAGATCGGCAGGACCCAATCAGCCCCAGCATTTT. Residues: CSARSAGPNQPQHF.

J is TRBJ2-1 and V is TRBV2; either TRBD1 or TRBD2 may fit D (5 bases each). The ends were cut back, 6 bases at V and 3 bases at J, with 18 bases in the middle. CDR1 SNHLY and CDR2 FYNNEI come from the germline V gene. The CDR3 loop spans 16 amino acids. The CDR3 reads CASRLLRGALYNEQFF. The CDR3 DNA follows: TGTGCCAGCAGACTACTCCGGGGCGCTCTCTACAATGAGCAGTTCTTC.

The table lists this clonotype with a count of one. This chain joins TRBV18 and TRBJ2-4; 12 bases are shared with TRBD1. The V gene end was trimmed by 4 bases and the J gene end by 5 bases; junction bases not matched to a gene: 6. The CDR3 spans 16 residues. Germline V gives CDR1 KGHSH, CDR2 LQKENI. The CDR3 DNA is TGTGCCAGCTCACGCTCCGGGACAGGGGGCCAAAACATTCAGTACTTC. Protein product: CASSRSGTGGQNIQYF.

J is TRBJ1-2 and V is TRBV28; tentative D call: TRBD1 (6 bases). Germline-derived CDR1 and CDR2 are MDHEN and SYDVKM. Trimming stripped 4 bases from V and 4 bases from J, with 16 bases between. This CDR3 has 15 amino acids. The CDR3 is CASSSTGGGFYGYTF. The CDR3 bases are TGTGCCAGCAGTTCCACCGGGGGCGGCTTCTATGGCTACACCTTC.

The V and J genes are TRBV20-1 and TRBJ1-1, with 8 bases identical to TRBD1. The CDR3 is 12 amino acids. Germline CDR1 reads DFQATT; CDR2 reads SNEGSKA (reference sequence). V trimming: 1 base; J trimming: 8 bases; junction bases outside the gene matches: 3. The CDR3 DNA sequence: TGCAGTGCTAGAGTTGGGGACAGGGAAGCTTTCTTT. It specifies CSARVGDREAFF.

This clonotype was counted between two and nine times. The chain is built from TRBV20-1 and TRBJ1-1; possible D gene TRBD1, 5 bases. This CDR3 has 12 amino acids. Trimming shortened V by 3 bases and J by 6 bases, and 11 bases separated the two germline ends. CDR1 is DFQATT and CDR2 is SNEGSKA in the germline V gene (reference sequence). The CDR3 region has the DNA TGCAGTGCTAGTGCCCGGGGCTCTGAAGCTTTCTTT. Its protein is CSASARGSEAFF.

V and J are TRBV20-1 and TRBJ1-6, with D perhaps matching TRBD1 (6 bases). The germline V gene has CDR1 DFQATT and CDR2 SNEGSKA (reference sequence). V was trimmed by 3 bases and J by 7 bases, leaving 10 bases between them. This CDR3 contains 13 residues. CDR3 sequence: CSASKGENSPLHF. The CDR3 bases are TGCAGTGCTAGCAAGGGGGAAAATTCACCCCTCCACTTT.

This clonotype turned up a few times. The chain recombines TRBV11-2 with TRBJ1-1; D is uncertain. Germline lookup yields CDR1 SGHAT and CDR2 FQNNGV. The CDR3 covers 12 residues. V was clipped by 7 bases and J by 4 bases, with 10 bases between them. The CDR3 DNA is TGTGCCAGCACCCCAGGTTTCACTGAAGCTTTCTTT. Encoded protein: CASTPGFTEAFF.

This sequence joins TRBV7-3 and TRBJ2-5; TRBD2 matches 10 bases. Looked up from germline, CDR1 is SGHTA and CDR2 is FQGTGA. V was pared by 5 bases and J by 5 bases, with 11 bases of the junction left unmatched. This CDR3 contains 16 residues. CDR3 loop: CASSIGLAGVGETQYF. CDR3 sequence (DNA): TGTGCCAGCAGCATAGGGCTAGCGGGAGTTGGTGAGACCCAGTACTTC.

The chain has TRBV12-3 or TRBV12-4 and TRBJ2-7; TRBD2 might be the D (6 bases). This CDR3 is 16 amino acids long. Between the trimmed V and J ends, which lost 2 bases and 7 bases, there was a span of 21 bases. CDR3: CASSLFIRGGPWEQYF. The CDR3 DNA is TGTGCCAGCAGTTTATTCATTCGCGGAGGGCCTTGGGAGCAGTACTTC.

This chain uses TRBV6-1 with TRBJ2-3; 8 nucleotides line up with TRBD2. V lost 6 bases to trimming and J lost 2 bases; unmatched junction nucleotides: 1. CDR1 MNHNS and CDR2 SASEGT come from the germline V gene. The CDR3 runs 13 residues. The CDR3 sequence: CASRLADTDTQYF. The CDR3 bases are TGTGCCAGCAGACTAGCGGACACAGATACGCAGTATTTT.

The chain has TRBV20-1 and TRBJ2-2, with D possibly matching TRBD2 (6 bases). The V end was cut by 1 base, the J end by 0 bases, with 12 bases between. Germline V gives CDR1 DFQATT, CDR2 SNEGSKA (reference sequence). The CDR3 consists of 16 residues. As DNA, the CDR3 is TGCAGTGCTAGAGGCTTGGGGAGGTCGAACACCGGGGAGCTGTTTTTT. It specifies CSARGLGRSNTGELFF.

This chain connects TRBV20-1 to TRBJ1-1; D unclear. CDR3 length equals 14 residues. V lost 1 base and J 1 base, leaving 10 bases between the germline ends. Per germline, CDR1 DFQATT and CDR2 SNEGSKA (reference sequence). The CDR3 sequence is CSARASVSNTEAFF. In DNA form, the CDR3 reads TGCAGTGCTAGAGCCTCTGTATCGAACACTGAAGCTTTCTTT.

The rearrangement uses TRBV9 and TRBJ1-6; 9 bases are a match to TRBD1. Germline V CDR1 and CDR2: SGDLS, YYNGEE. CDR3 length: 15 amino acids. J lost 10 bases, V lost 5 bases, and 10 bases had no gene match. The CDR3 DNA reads TGTGCCAGCAGTCAAGGACAGGGGAGAGTATCACCCCTCCACTTT. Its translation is CASSQGQGRVSPLHF. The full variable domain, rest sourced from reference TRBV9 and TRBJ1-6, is DSGVTQTPKHLITATGQRVTLRCSPRSGDLSVYWYQQSLDQGLQFLIQYYNGEERAKGNILERFSAQQFPDLHSELNLSSLELGDSALYFCASSQGQGRVSPLHFGNGTRLTVT.

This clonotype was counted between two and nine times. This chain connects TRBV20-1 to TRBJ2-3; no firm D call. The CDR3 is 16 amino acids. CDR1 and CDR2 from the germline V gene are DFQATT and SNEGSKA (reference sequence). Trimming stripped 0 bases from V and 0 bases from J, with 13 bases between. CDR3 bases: TGCAGTGCTAGAGATATGAGACGTGGGAGCACAGATACGCAGTATTTT. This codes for CSARDMRRGSTDTQYF.

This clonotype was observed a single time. Here the CDR3 reads CASSYQETQYF. The CDR3 DNA is TGCGCCAGCAGCTATCAAGAGACCCAGTACTTC. This chain joins TRBV5-1 and TRBJ2-5, with D uncertain. CDR1 and CDR2 from the germline V gene are SGHRS and YFSETQ. V dropped 3 bases and J dropped 2 bases, with 2 bases sitting between them. The CDR3 is made up of 11 amino acids.

The CDR3 DNA reads as TGTGCCAGCTCACCGGTGGGCCAGGGGGGAACTGAAGCTTTCTTT. Protein product: CASSPVGQGGTEAFF. The V call is TRBV18, the J call TRBJ1-1, with 7 bases matching TRBD1. The CDR3 covers 15 residues. Germline-derived CDR1 and CDR2 are KGHSH and LQKENI. V was clipped by 3 bases and J by 5 bases; unmatched bases: 9.